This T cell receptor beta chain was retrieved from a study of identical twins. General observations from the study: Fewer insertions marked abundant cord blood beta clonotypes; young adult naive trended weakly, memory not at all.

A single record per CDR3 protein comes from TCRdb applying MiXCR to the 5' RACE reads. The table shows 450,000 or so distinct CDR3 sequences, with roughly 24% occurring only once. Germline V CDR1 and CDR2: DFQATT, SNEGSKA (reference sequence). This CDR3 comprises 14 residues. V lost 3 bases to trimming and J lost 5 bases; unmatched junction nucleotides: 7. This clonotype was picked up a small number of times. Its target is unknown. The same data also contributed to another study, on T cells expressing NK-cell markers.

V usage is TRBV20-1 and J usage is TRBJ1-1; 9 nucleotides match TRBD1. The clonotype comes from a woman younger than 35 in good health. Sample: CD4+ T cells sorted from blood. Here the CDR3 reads CSARGGDRVTEAFF. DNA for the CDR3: TGCAGTGCTAGGGGAGGGGACAGGGTTACTGAAGCTTTCTTT.